Shown below are 27 T cell receptor beta chains from a single sample sequenced in a study of blood T cells in healthy people across ages. A second PCR, run for roughly 7 to 11 cycles, used a sample-barcoded 5' primer plus a J-beta primer mix. One entry per CDR3 protein, called by TCRdb with MiXCR from the 5' RACE reads. The sample has 500,000 to 550,000 distinct CDR3 sequences; under 30% are singletons. This same sample was also part of a study on T cells of mothers and their children.

The sequencing input was blood. The source of these receptors is a boy younger than 18 in good health.

The sample holds a few counts of this clonotype. V is TRBV9 and J is TRBJ1-2; tentatively, D is TRBD1 (6 bases). CDR3 length equals 15 residues. The ends were cut back, 0 bases at V and 4 bases at J, with 13 bases in the middle. The germline gives CDR1 SGDLS, CDR2 YYNGEE. The CDR3 region is CASSVATGDTYGYTF. The CDR3 DNA follows: TGTGCCAGCAGCGTAGCTACGGGGGACACCTATGGCTACACCTTC.

The chain's CDR3 is CASSPTANTGELFF. The CDR3 nucleotides read TGTGCCAGCAGTCCAACTGCGAACACCGGGGAGCTGTTTTTT. This chain uses TRBV12-3 or TRBV12-4 with TRBJ2-2; D ambiguous. This CDR3 comprises 14 residues. V lost 5 bases, J lost 0 bases, and 7 bases lay in between.

The chain is built from TRBV20-1 and TRBJ2-1; 12 bases fit TRBD2. The V gene's germline CDR1 is DFQATT and CDR2 SNEGSKA (reference sequence). Germline trimming cut 0 bases from V and 13 bases from J; bases unmatched to any gene: 13. CDR3 size: 16 residues. The CDR3 DNA follows: TGCAGTGCTAGAGATTCCGGGTTGACTAGCGGGAGTCCTCAGTTCTTC. It encodes CSARDSGLTSGSPQFF.

This clonotype was seen a few times. J is TRBJ1-6 and V is TRBV4-2, with D maybe TRBD1 (5 bases). The CDR3 has 16 amino acids. Trimming pared 0 bases from V and 8 bases from J, leaving 14 bases between. Germline CDR1 and CDR2: LGHNA and YNFKEQ. The CDR3 reads CASSQEDGAGHSPLHF. As DNA, the CDR3 is TGTGCCAGCAGCCAAGAAGATGGAGCAGGGCATTCACCCCTCCACTTT.

The V gene is TRBV15, the J gene TRBJ2-5; a weak D match, TRBD2 (6 bases). V lost 1 base and J lost 4, with 22 bases in between. This CDR3 spans 18 amino acids. CDR1 and CDR2 from the germline V gene are LNHNV and YYDKDF (reference sequence). CDR3 loop: CATSRAWADGGPVETQYF. CDR3 coding DNA: TGTGCCACCAGCAGAGCCTGGGCAGACGGGGGACCGGTAGAGACCCAGTACTTC.

The chain combines TRBV28 with TRBJ2-7; 10 nucleotides match TRBD1. Germline trimming cut 6 bases from V and 6 bases from J; bases unmatched to any gene: 14. CDR1 MDHEN and CDR2 SYDVKM come from the germline V gene. The CDR3 sequence is 16 residues long. The CDR3 spells CASRTQRRDRGSEQYF. CDR3 bases: TGTGCCAGCAGGACCCAACGGAGGGACAGGGGAAGCGAGCAGTACTTC. Full variable domain (remainder filled in from reference TRBV28 and TRBJ2-7): DVKVTQSSRYLVKRTGEKVFLECVQDMDHENMFWYRQDPGLGLRLIYFSYDVKMKEKGDIPEGYSVSREKKERFSLILESASTNQTSMYLCASRTQRRDRGSEQYFGPGTRLTVT.

A few counts support this clonotype. The V call is TRBV29-1, the J call TRBJ1-2; TRBD1 aligns across 8 bases. There are 14 residues in the CDR3. V lost 0 bases to trimming and J lost 3 bases; unmatched junction nucleotides: 3. The germline CDR1 and CDR2 sequences are SQVTM and ANQGSEA. In nucleotides, the CDR3 is TGCAGCGTTGAAGACGTACAGGGGGACTATGGCTACACCTTC. This codes for CSVEDVQGDYGYTF.

This clonotype has just a few counts. The rearrangement links TRBV3-1 to TRBJ2-1; TRBD1 might be the D (6 bases). CDR3 length: 15 amino acids. Trimming removed 3 bases from V and 5 bases from J, with 14 bases in between. Germline V gene data show CDR1 as LGHDT and CDR2 as YNNKEL (reference sequence). The CDR3 coding sequence is TGTGCCAGCAGCCATTCTCGACAGGCTGACAATGAGCAGTTCTTC. As protein: CASSHSRQADNEQFF.

The gene calls are TRBV24-1 and TRBJ2-5; a weak D match, TRBD1 (6 bases). The better agreement between TRBJ2-1 and the DNA end casts doubt on the J call. CDR3 size: 14 residues. CDR1 is KGHDR, CDR2 SFDVKD, per germline. The CDR3 protein is CATSDPWGPNEQFF. CDR3 DNA: TGTGCCACCAGTGATCCCTGGGGGCCTAATGAGCAGTTCTTC.

The table lists this clonotype with a count of one. In nucleotides, the CDR3 is TGCGCCAGCAGCCAAGCGCCGGGATACGAGCAGTACTTC. Its translation is CASSQAPGYEQYF. The chain employs TRBV4-3 and TRBJ2-7; maybe TRBD2 (5 bases). Germline V gene sequence: CDR1 LGHNA, CDR2 YSLEER. Trimming took 1 base from V and 4 from J, leaving 8 bases between them. There are 13 residues in the CDR3.

This clonotype has only a few counts. The chain uses TRBV5-5 and TRBJ1-3, with D maybe TRBD1 (5 bases). Trimming left V 3 bases short and J 0 bases short, with 10 bases between. The CDR3 length is 15 residues. The germline V gene has CDR1 SGHKS and CDR2 YYEKEE (reference sequence). The CDR3 region is CASSSGLFSGNTIYF. CDR3 coding DNA: TGTGCCAGCAGCTCGGGACTTTTCTCTGGAAACACCATATATTTT.

The chain couples TRBV7-2 to TRBJ2-4; D is perhaps TRBD1 (6 bases). The CDR3 consists of 16 residues. Germline V gene data show CDR1 as SGHTA and CDR2 as FQGNSA. V shed 5 bases and J shed 3 bases, with 17 bases lying between them. The CDR3 coding sequence is TGTGCCAGCAGCCTAGAAGGGGGTTTAGGCAAAAACATTCAGTACTTC. Translation gives CASSLEGGLGKNIQYF.

About this clonotype itself: Germline and junction disagree at one end, which may indicate a read error. This chain connects TRBV15 to TRBJ1-4; D not resolved. The CDR3 loop spans 13 amino acids. Per the germline V gene, CDR1 is LNHNV and CDR2 is YYDKDF (reference sequence). CDR3 bases: TGTGCCATCAGCGTAGCGATTTGGGAAAAACTGTTTTTT. Translating gives CAISVAIWEKLFF.

The rearrangement uses TRBV28 and TRBJ1-5, with D possibly TRBD1 on 6 matching bases. The germline gives CDR1 MDHEN, CDR2 SYDVKM. V lost 6 bases and J 0 bases, leaving 15 bases between the germline ends. The CDR3 is 16 amino acids. The CDR3 here is CASRGGQGDSNQPQHF. The CDR3 region has the DNA TGTGCCAGCAGAGGGGGGCAGGGAGATAGCAATCAGCCCCAGCATTTT.

This chain connects TRBV7-9 to TRBJ2-5, with TRBD2 matching 8 bases. The V gene's germline CDR1 is SEHNR and CDR2 FQNEAQ (reference sequence). There are 15 residues in the CDR3. V dropped 1 base and J dropped 3; count of bases not matched to a gene: 4. The CDR3 sequence is CASSLGGGLEETQYF. CDR3 nucleotide sequence: TGTGCCAGCAGCTTAGGGGGGGGACTAGAAGAGACCCAGTACTTC.

This clonotype came up a few times. V gene TRBV5-1 combines with J gene TRBJ2-5; TRBD2 matches 13 bases. This CDR3 region has 16 residues. From germline, CDR1 is SGHRS and CDR2 YFSETQ. V shed 4 bases and J 5 bases; nucleotides not matched to a gene: 8. CDR3 protein: CASSLGLAGVGETQYF. CDR3 in DNA: TGCGCCAGCAGCCTAGGACTAGCGGGAGTCGGGGAGACCCAGTACTTC.

The chain couples TRBV15 to TRBJ1-1; D gene uncertain. Germline V lookup: CDR1 LNHNV, CDR2 YYDKDF (reference sequence). This CDR3 has 13 residues. V was shortened by 0 bases and J by 3 bases, with 5 bases between the two germline ends. CDR3 protein: CATSRDWDTEAFF. DNA of the CDR3: TGTGCCACCAGCAGAGATTGGGACACTGAAGCTTTCTTT.

This clonotype was picked up a small number of times. The chain couples TRBV12-3 or TRBV12-4 to TRBJ1-1; TRBD1 matches at 8 bases. The CDR3 is 16 amino acids. The V gene end was trimmed by 6 bases and the J gene end by 5 bases; junction bases not matched to a gene: 14. The CDR3 DNA follows: TGTGCCAGCAGCCCAACCCCGACAGGGGTGGGAACTGAAGCTTTCTTT. This gives the protein CASSPTPTGVGTEAFF.

The chain recombines TRBV12-3 or TRBV12-4 with TRBJ2-2; 8 bases are a match to TRBD1. V shed 0 bases, J shed 2 bases, and the junction held 2 bases outside the gene matches. The CDR3 length is 16 residues. For the CDR3, the DNA is TGTGCCAGCAGTTTAGCGGCAGGGGGCAACACCGGGGAGCTGTTTTTT. Its translation is CASSLAAGGNTGELFF.

The chain couples TRBV7-6 to TRBJ2-3, with 8 bases fitting TRBD1. Germline CDR1 and CDR2: SGHVS and FNYEAQ. The V gene end was trimmed by 1 base and the J gene end by 0 bases; junction bases not matched to a gene: 6. CDR3 length: 17 amino acids. CDR3 sequence: CASSLGDRGLSTDTQYF. For the CDR3, the DNA is TGTGCCAGCAGCTTAGGCGACAGGGGACTTAGCACAGATACGCAGTATTTT. Drawing the rest from reference TRBV7-6 and TRBJ2-3, the complete variable domain is GAGVSQSPRYKVTKRGQDVALRCDPISGHVSLYWYRQALGQGPEFLTYFNYEAQQDKSGLPNDRFSAERPEGSISTLTIQRTEQRDSAMYRCASSLGDRGLSTDTQYFGPGTRLTVL.

This clonotype was found a few times. This rearrangement joins TRBV6-6 to TRBJ2-1, with D tentatively TRBD2 (6 bases). The CDR3 contains 15 residues. The ends were cut back, 0 bases at V and 4 bases at J, with 10 bases in the middle. The V gene's germline CDR1 is MNHNY and CDR2 SVGAGI (reference sequence). CDR3 in amino acids: CASSYSTGVYNEQFF. The CDR3 bases are TGTGCCAGCAGTTACTCGACGGGGGTTTACAATGAGCAGTTCTTC.

This clonotype was observed a few times. The rearrangement uses TRBV12-3 or TRBV12-4 and TRBJ2-1; 10 nucleotides align to TRBD1. The CDR3 length is 17 residues. J gave up 4 bases and V 5 bases, and 11 bases lay outside the gene matches. The CDR3 DNA is TGTGCCAGCAGTCCGCGACAGGGGGCAGCGTCTTACAATGAGCAGTTCTTC. This translates into CASSPRQGAASYNEQFF.

The DNA of the CDR3 is TGTGCCAGCAGTTACTCGGCGTGGGACAGGGCTTCCTACGAGCAGTACTTC. Protein: CASSYSAWDRASYEQYF. The chain joins TRBV6-5 to TRBJ2-7; 9 nucleotides match TRBD1. V dropped 0 bases and J dropped 1; count of bases not matched to a gene: 7. The CDR3 covers 17 residues. Germline V lookup: CDR1 MNHEY, CDR2 SVGAGI.

The J gene is TRBJ1-2, the V gene TRBV20-1; D possibly corresponds to TRBD1 (5 bases). V lost 3 bases to trimming and J lost 8 bases, with 13 bases between them. Germline lookup yields CDR1 DFQATT and CDR2 SNEGSKA (reference sequence). This CDR3 has 12 residues. CDR3 DNA: TGCAGTGCTAGTAGCGGGGCCGGGGGCTACACCTTC. Residues: CSASSGAGGYTF.

The chain links TRBV5-1 to TRBJ2-3, with a weak D call TRBD1 (6 bases). The CDR3 consists of 15 residues. From germline, CDR1 is SGHRS and CDR2 YFSETQ. Between the trimmed V and J ends, which lost 4 bases and 4 bases, there was a span of 16 bases. CDR3 loop: CASSPTGISADTQYF. The CDR3 DNA reads TGCGCCAGCAGCCCCACAGGGATTAGCGCAGATACGCAGTATTTT.

The chain carries TRBV2 and TRBJ1-4, with 7 bases matching TRBD1. V was pared by 6 bases and J by 5 bases, with 9 bases of the junction left unmatched. The CDR3 totals 15 residues. Germline CDR1 and CDR2: SNHLY and FYNNEI. CDR3 region: CASRRLQGLNEKLFF. The CDR3 nucleotides are TGTGCCAGCAGACGCTTACAGGGGTTAAATGAAAAACTGTTTTTT.

The V and J genes are TRBV20-1 and TRBJ2-3; TRBD2 matches 8 bases. This CDR3 is 15 amino acids long. Germline assignment: CDR1 DFQATT and CDR2 SNEGSKA (reference sequence). V dropped 0 bases and J dropped 6; count of bases not matched to a gene: 8. CDR3 in DNA: TGCAGTGCTAGAGACGAGGGGACTAGTTTGGATACGCAGTATTTT. The encoded protein is CSARDEGTSLDTQYF.